The present entry profiles one T cell receptor (beta chain) with its context. The entry originates in a study of OX40 agonist ivuxolimab in advanced cancers. Clones were sequenced by immunoSEQ multiplex PCR, and TCRdb holds only the in-frame ones, with some missing. The top ten clones hold 4% to 6% of a sample with 70,000 to 75,000 clones, more than 75% of them seen once. The sequencing used CD4+ or CD8+ T cells sorted from blood, collected in a trial of the OX40 agonist ivuxolimab. The receptor was derived from an adult with an advanced solid tumor such as melanoma, head and neck, liver or kidney cancer.

CDR3: CASSVEGLAGGGDTQYF. In nucleotides, the CDR3 is TGTGCCAGCAGCGTAGAAGGACTAGCGGGGGGCGGGGATACGCAGTATTTT. The chain has TRBV9 and TRBJ2-3; 14 nucleotides match TRBD2. CDR1 SGDLS and CDR2 YYNGEE come from the germline V gene. The CDR3 has 17 amino acids. Trimming removed 0 bases from V and 6 bases from J; junction bases left unmatched: 6.